The subject of this entry is one T cell receptor (beta chain). The sample originates from a study of blood T cell repertoires in COVID-19. Overall study: Whether acute or convalescent, the COVID-19 samples came from the United States, Italy and Spain. In each case, the material was cDNA or gDNA derived from T cells, B-cell-depleted T cells, or PBMCs.

Per the study methods: It was from reference gene primer amplification that nucleated cell counts were estimated. Assay used: immunoSEQ multiplex PCR; TCRdb lists only in-frame clones, some missing. V and J calls and clone size are given by that table; D and trimming were obtained from the DNA. The table records under 150,000 clones, roughly 90% of them present only once. The CDR3 loop spans 16 amino acids. CDR1 and CDR2 from the germline V gene are LNHDA and SQIVND (reference sequence). V lost 6 bases and J lost 2; bases outside the gene matches: 6. This TCR came from a man between 65 and 85 years old with active COVID-19. The sample was peripheral blood. The chain recombines TRBV19 with TRBJ2-3, with TRBD2 matching 12 bases. The CDR3 spells CASSSGLAGLTDTQYF. For the CDR3, the DNA is TGTGCCAGTAGCTCGGGACTAGCGGGCCTCACAGATACGCAGTATTTT.